These T cell receptor beta chains were read from a single sample in a study of blood T cell repertoires in COVID-19. Clones were read by immunoSEQ multiplex PCR, and TCRdb kept only the in-frame ones, dropping some. There are roughly 190,000 clones in the sample; roughly 84% occur only once, and roughly 3% lies in the top ten. The sequencing input was peripheral blood. These receptors were collected from a human donor with acute or convalescent COVID-19. The donor label of this sample is uncertain. Each CDR3 is given with its conserved first and last residue. The D gene is left open where the match is weak. Size is omitted from some rows. Given values are once, few, many or a class for expanded clones.

TRBV3-1/TRBV3-2	TRBJ2-1	.	.	CASTLGPRTDEQFF	TGTGCCAGCACCCTTGGGCCCCGAACGGATGAGCAGTTCTTC
TRBV9	TRBJ2-3	.	.	CASSVGLGTDTQYF	TGTGCCAGCAGCGTAGGACTGGGCACAGATACGCAGTATTTT
TRBV9	TRBJ2-1	.	TRBD2	CASSVAGGHREQFF	TGTGCCAGCAGCGTAGCGGGGGGGCATCGGGAGCAGTTCTTC
TRBV9	TRBJ2-2	.	TRBD2	CASSAIDLAEVGGELFF	TGTGCCAGCAGCGCAATAGACCTAGCGGAGGTGGGCGGGGAGCTGTTTTTT
TRBV5-1	TRBJ1-1	.	TRBD1	CASSLRQGAGEAFF	TGCGCCAGCAGCCTACGACAGGGGGCTGGTGAAGCTTTCTTT
TRBV15	TRBJ1-4	.	.	CATSRYNEKLFF	TGTGCCACCAGCAGATATAATGAAAAACTGTTTTTT
TRBV7-2	TRBJ2-1	.	TRBD2	CASSFPGTTQFF	TGTGCCAGCAGCTTCCCAGGGACTACACAGTTCTTC
TRBV7-2	TRBJ2-5	few	TRBD2	CASSLAAGLAEETQYF	TGTGCCAGCAGCTTAGCGGCGGGACTAGCGGAAGAGACCCAGTACTTC
TRBV19	TRBJ1-2	.	.	CASSIRGTTDGYTF	TGTGCCAGTAGTATACGGGGGACTACTGATGGCTACACCTTC
TRBV5-8	TRBJ1-2	.	.	CASSLSYRPNYGYTF	TGTGCCAGCAGCCTGTCCTACAGGCCCAACTATGGCTACACCTTC
TRBV11-2	TRBJ1-2	.	.	CASSQIQGSYGYTF	TGTGCCAGCAGCCAGATACAGGGAAGTTATGGCTACACCTTC
TRBV5-6	TRBJ1-6	once	TRBD1	CASSSWGQGMGSPLHF	TGTGCCAGCAGCTCTTGGGGACAGGGGATGGGGTCACCCCTCCACTTT
TRBV19	TRBJ2-5	.	TRBD2	CASSIGGGGKETQYF	TGTGCCAGTAGTATCGGCGGGGGGGGGAAAGAGACCCAGTACTTC
TRBV28	TRBJ1-2	.	.	CASSEGGPGGYTF	TGTGCCAGCAGCGAGGGGGGGCCGGGTGGCTACACCTTC
TRBV4-1	TRBJ2-4	.	TRBD1	CASSQETGGFKNIQYF	TGCGCCAGCAGCCAAGAGACAGGGGGATTTAAAAACATTCAGTACTTC
TRBV30	TRBJ1-2	.	TRBD1	CAWSSGTASFGYTF	TGTGCCTGGAGTTCTGGGACAGCTTCCTTTGGCTACACCTTC
TRBV19	TRBJ2-1	.	TRBD2	CASSPARPSGGSSYNEQFF	TGTGCCAGTAGTCCCGCAAGGCCTAGCGGGGGGAGCTCCTACAATGAGCAGTTCTTC
TRBV29-1	TRBJ2-5	.	.	CSVYREETQYF	TGCAGCGTTTACAGGGAAGAGACCCAGTACTTC
TRBV11-2	TRBJ1-4	.	.	CASSPARMQGNEKLFF	TGTGCCAGCAGTCCGGCCCGGATGCAGGGGAATGAAAAACTGTTTTTT
TRBV2	TRBJ2-7	.	.	CASSLEEDYEQYF	TGTGCCAGCAGTTTAGAGGAGGACTACGAGCAGTACTTC
TRBV19	TRBJ1-3	.	.	CASSPLPRLSGNTIYF	TGTGCCAGTAGTCCTCTTCCCCGGTTATCTGGAAACACCATATATTTT
TRBV11-1	TRBJ2-2	once	TRBD1	CASSLGTGGNTGELFF	TGTGCCAGCAGCTTAGGGACAGGGGGCAACACCGGGGAGCTGTTTTTT
TRBV7-9	TRBJ2-7	few	TRBD1	CASSSDRGFSYEQYF	TGTGCCAGCAGCTCTGACAGGGGTTTCTCCTACGAGCAGTACTTC
TRBV11-2	TRBJ2-7	.	.	CASTAGHAPGYEQYF	TGTGCCAGCACCGCTGGACATGCTCCGGGTTACGAGCAGTACTTC
TRBV28	TRBJ1-1	.	.	CASSLTGKTTEAFF	TGTGCCAGCAGTCTAACAGGGAAGACCACTGAAGCTTTCTTT
TRBV18	TRBJ2-7	.	.	CASSPSQTAYEQYF	TGTGCCAGCTCTCCATCCCAGACAGCCTACGAGCAGTACTTC
TRBV9	TRBJ1-4	.	TRBD1	CASSMTGGDEKLFF	TGTGCCAGCAGCATGACAGGGGGGGATGAAAAACTGTTTTTT
TRBV7-9	TRBJ1-1	.	.	CASSLGYGEDTEAFF	TGTGCCAGCAGCTTAGGGTACGGGGAGGACACTGAAGCTTTCTTT
TRBV5-1	TRBJ2-1	.	TRBD1	CASSLTGQGGNEQFF	TGCGCCAGCAGCTTGACGGGACAGGGGGGTAATGAGCAGTTCTTC
TRBV7-8	TRBJ2-1	.	.	CASSLGADSSYNEQFF	TGTGCCAGCAGCTTAGGAGCTGACAGCTCCTACAATGAGCAGTTCTTC
TRBV27	TRBJ1-1	few	TRBD1	CASTFSRTGGTEAFF	TGTGCCAGCACCTTTAGCCGCACAGGGGGCACTGAAGCTTTCTTT
TRBV18	TRBJ2-2	.	.	CASSPQVENTGELFF	TGTGCCAGCTCACCCCAGGTAGAGAACACCGGGGAGCTGTTTTTT
TRBV11-2	TRBJ2-1	.	TRBD2	CASSLDRAGGKNEQFF	TGTGCCAGCAGCTTAGATCGGGCGGGAGGGAAGAATGAGCAGTTCTTC
TRBV6-5	TRBJ2-5	.	TRBD1	CASSRDRQETQYF	TGTGCCAGCAGTCGGGACAGGCAAGAGACCCAGTACTTC
TRBV19	TRBJ2-7	once	.	CASSAPGHPYEQYF	TGTGCCAGTAGTGCCCCGGGACACCCCTACGAGCAGTACTTC
TRBV6-5	TRBJ1-2	.	TRBD1	CASSLTGGNGYTF	TGTGCCAGCAGCTTGACAGGGGGCAATGGCTACACCTTC
TRBV29-1	TRBJ2-7	.	.	CSVAQAYEQYF	TGCAGCGTTGCACAAGCCTACGAGCAGTACTTC
TRBV19	TRBJ2-1	.	TRBD2	CASSIGLAGYNEQFF	TGTGCCAGTAGTATAGGGCTAGCGGGCTACAATGAGCAGTTCTTC
TRBV7-2	TRBJ2-7	.	.	CASSSQVAKGGFEQYF	TGTGCCAGCAGCTCCCAGGTAGCGAAAGGAGGTTTCGAGCAGTACTTC
TRBV19	TRBJ2-3	.	.	CASRESTDTQYF	TGTGCCAGTAGAGAGAGCACAGATACGCAGTATTTT
TRBV28	TRBJ1-5	.	.	CASTLRTPGDQPQHF	TGTGCCAGCACCCTCCGGACACCAGGGGACCAGCCCCAGCATTTT
TRBV7-9	TRBJ1-6	.	TRBD1	CASSPPQGAYSPLHF	TGTGCCAGCAGCCCCCCTCAGGGGGCTTATTCACCCCTCCACTTT
TRBV7-2	TRBJ2-2	.	TRBD2	CASSFPAVGRTGELFF	TGTGCCAGCAGCTTCCCTGCTGTCGGGAGGACCGGGGAGCTGTTTTTT
TRBV30	TRBJ1-4	.	.	CAWNVEGPATNEKLFF	TGTGCCTGGAACGTGGAGGGCCCTGCAACTAATGAAAAACTGTTTTTT
TRBV7-3	TRBJ2-7	.	.	CASSLNRNSYEQYF	TGTGCCAGCAGCTTAAACAGGAACTCCTACGAGCAGTACTTC
TRBV29-1	TRBJ2-7	.	TRBD1	CSVDRQGTYEQYF	TGCAGCGTTGATCGACAGGGCACCTACGAGCAGTACTTC
TRBV16	TRBJ2-7	few	TRBD2	CASSQLLAGVGEQYF	TGTGCCAGCAGCCAACTACTAGCGGGGGTCGGTGAGCAGTACTTC
TRBV28	TRBJ2-1	once	.	CASSLYRNEQFF	TGTGCCAGCAGTTTATACCGGAATGAGCAGTTCTTC
TRBV7-9	TRBJ2-7	.	.	CASSLAGDPYEQYF	TGTGCCAGCAGCTTAGCGGGAGATCCCTACGAGCAGTACTTC
TRBV5-5	TRBJ1-1	.	.	CASSFGQGQFF	TGTGCCAGCAGCTTTGGTCAGGGCCAGTTCTTT
TRBV27	TRBJ2-4	.	TRBD1	CASSWGPGQAAKNIQYF	TGTGCCAGCAGTTGGGGTCCGGGACAGGCTGCCAAAAACATTCAGTACTTC
TRBV5-4	TRBJ1-1	.	.	CASSTGTLRTEAFF	TGTGCCAGCAGCACCGGGACTCTCCGGACTGAAGCTTTCTTT
TRBV5-8	TRBJ2-3	.	TRBD2	CASSRTSGGPQTTDTQYF	TGTGCCAGCTCCCGGACTAGCGGGGGCCCGCAAACCACAGATACGCAGTATTTT
TRBV19	TRBJ2-3	.	.	CASSRPLTDNTDTQYF	TGTGCCAGTAGCCGACCGTTGACAGATAACACAGATACGCAGTATTTT
TRBV5-1	TRBJ2-1	.	TRBD1	CASSLVGTEYNEQFF	TGCGCCAGCAGCTTGGTCGGGACAGAGTACAATGAGCAGTTCTTC